These T cell receptor beta chains were read from a single sample in a study of shared clonotypes between healthy human individuals. Sequencing used immunoSEQ multiplex PCR; TCRdb keeps in-frame clones, though not all of them. The sample records 2 million to 2.5 million clones, approximately 96% being singletons. Sequenced input: naive CD4+ T cells sorted from blood. The source of these receptors is a young man in good health. The CDR3 runs from the conserved cysteine through the conserved F or W. The order of the fields is V gene, D gene, clone size, J gene, CDR3 protein, CDR3 DNA. A D gene is named only where the DNA matches it firmly. Rows may omit the clone size; those that give it use once, few, many or a size class.

TRBV10-3	NA	NA	TRBJ1-2	CAISPGQNGYTF	TGTGCCATCAGCCCCGGACAGAATGGCTACACCTTC
TRBV25-1	NA	NA	TRBJ2-7	CASSEAGTYEQYF	TGTGCCAGCAGTGAAGCTGGGACCTACGAGCAGTACTTC
TRBV10-3	TRBD1	NA	TRBJ2-2	CAISAAGQVLNTGELFF	TGTGCCATCAGTGCCGCGGGACAGGTCCTCAACACCGGGGAGCTGTTTTTT
TRBV19	NA	NA	TRBJ2-5	CASSILATETQYF	TGTGCCAGTAGTATACTAGCCACAGAGACCCAGTACTTC
TRBV30	TRBD1	NA	TRBJ2-1	CAWSAGQGDYNEQFF	TGTGCCTGGAGTGCGGGACAGGGGGACTACAATGAGCAGTTCTTC
TRBV25-1	TRBD2	NA	TRBJ2-1	CASAVTSGRAVEQFF	TGTGCCAGCGCCGTGACTAGCGGGAGGGCCGTTGAGCAGTTCTTC
TRBV6-1	NA	NA	TRBJ1-1	CASSEVAEAFF	TGTGCCAGCAGTGAAGTGGCTGAAGCTTTCTTT
TRBV6-5	NA	NA	TRBJ1-5	CASSYSIGTQPQHF	TGTGCCAGCAGTTACTCGATTGGGACTCAGCCCCAGCATTTT
TRBV18	NA	NA	TRBJ2-7	CASSPPSRTSYEQYF	TGTGCCAGCTCACCACCGTCACGGACCAGCTACGAGCAGTACTTC
TRBV2	NA	NA	TRBJ2-1	CASTPDSLEQFF	TGTGCCAGCACCCCTGACTCGCTTGAGCAGTTCTTC
TRBV11-2	TRBD2	NA	TRBJ2-7	CASSLEGGPEQYF	TGTGCCAGCAGCTTAGAGGGAGGGCCCGAGCAGTACTTC
TRBV10-2	NA	NA	TRBJ2-2	CASSDSDKNTGELFF	TGCGCCAGCAGTGATTCGGACAAGAACACCGGGGAGCTGTTTTTT
TRBV6-5	NA	NA	TRBJ1-2	CASNSQRSGGKGYTF	TGTGCCAGCAACAGCCAAAGATCGGGAGGGAAAGGCTACACCTTC
TRBV7-9	NA	NA	TRBJ2-3	CASSLASGIPTDTQYF	TGTGCCAGCAGCTTAGCTTCAGGGATACCCACAGATACGCAGTATTTT
TRBV27	NA	NA	TRBJ2-7	CASSTPGHHYEQYF	TGTGCCAGCAGTACCCCGGGACATCACTACGAGCAGTACTTC
TRBV28	NA	NA	TRBJ1-1	CASKAQAARGTEAFF	TGTGCCAGCAAGGCCCAGGCGGCGAGGGGAACTGAAGCTTTCTTT
TRBV18	TRBD1	NA	TRBJ1-1	CASSPRGWDTEAFF	TGTGCCAGCTCACCCAGGGGGTGGGACACTGAAGCTTTCTTT
TRBV5-8	TRBD2	NA	TRBJ2-5	CASSLTGGFETQYF	TGTGCCAGCAGCCTCACGGGGGGTTTTGAGACCCAGTACTTC
TRBV19	NA	NA	TRBJ2-7	CASRGDRDTEQYF	TGTGCCAGTAGGGGGGACCGGGACACCGAGCAGTACTTC
TRBV6-5	NA	NA	TRBJ2-1	CASSYSRVPPEFF	TGTGCCAGCAGTTACTCCCGCGTGCCCCCCGAGTTCTTC
TRBV10-3	NA	NA	TRBJ1-4	CAISDRGGTSTNEKLFF	TGTGCCATCAGTGACCGGGGGGGAACCTCAACTAATGAAAAACTGTTTTTT
TRBV18	NA	NA	TRBJ2-6	CASSRLVGTESSGANVLTF	TGTGCCAGCTCACGCCTCGTTGGGACGGAAAGCTCTGGGGCCAACGTCCTGACTTTC
TRBV4-1	NA	NA	TRBJ1-3	CASSQGSGAGIGNTIYF	TGCGCCAGCAGCCAAGGTTCCGGGGCCGGGATTGGAAACACCATATATTTT
TRBV27	NA	NA	TRBJ1-2	CATRRPPPYGYTF	TGTGCCACACGGCGTCCCCCGCCTTATGGCTACACCTTC
TRBV7-6	NA	NA	TRBJ2-5	CASTLYGQTETQYF	TGTGCCAGCACCCTCTACGGCCAAACGGAGACCCAGTACTTC
TRBV29-1	NA	NA	TRBJ1-2	CSAQGFMTVDGYTF	TGCAGCGCCCAGGGGTTTATGACCGTGGATGGCTACACCTTC
TRBV2	NA	NA	TRBJ2-1	CASSEPANEQFF	TGTGCCAGCAGTGAACCAGCCAATGAGCAGTTCTTC
TRBV6-5	TRBD1	NA	TRBJ2-1	CASSSTGTGYYNEQFF	TGTGCCAGCAGTTCGACGGGGACAGGATATTACAATGAGCAGTTCTTC
TRBV11-1	TRBD2	NA	TRBJ2-3	CASRCASGGRDTQYF	TGTGCCAGCAGGTGCGCTAGCGGGGGGCGAGATACGCAGTATTTT
TRBV9	TRBD1	once	TRBJ2-7	CASSVEGQGVYEQYF	TGTGCCAGCAGCGTAGAGGGACAGGGGGTCTACGAGCAGTACTTC
TRBV9	NA	NA	TRBJ1-2	CASSVNAGFGYTF	TGTGCCAGCAGCGTAAATGCGGGGTTTGGCTACACCTTC
TRBV29-1	TRBD2	NA	TRBJ2-7	CSVSAVAGLAYEQYF	TGCAGCGTTTCAGCCGTAGCGGGGTTGGCCTACGAGCAGTACTTC
TRBV30	TRBD1	NA	TRBJ2-2	CAWSLHGTVTGELFF	TGTGCCTGGAGTCTACACGGGACAGTCACCGGGGAGCTGTTTTTT
TRBV27	NA	NA	TRBJ2-7	CASMMWQGAFEQYF	TGTGCCAGCATGATGTGGCAAGGGGCCTTCGAGCAGTACTTC
TRBV19	NA	once	TRBJ2-7	CASSVDGRYEQYF	TGTGCCAGTAGTGTTGACGGACGATACGAGCAGTACTTC
TRBV10-3	TRBD1	NA	TRBJ2-1	CAISYRDRGGDEQFF	TGTGCCATCAGTTACCGGGACAGGGGAGGAGATGAGCAGTTCTTC
TRBV18	NA	NA	TRBJ1-3	CASSPDRLTGISGNTIYF	TGTGCCAGCTCACCAGATAGATTGACCGGAATCTCTGGAAACACCATATATTTT
TRBV30	TRBD1	NA	TRBJ1-2	CAWEDRVGYTF	TGTGCCTGGGAGGACAGGGTCGGCTACACCTTC
TRBV5-1	NA	NA	TRBJ1-2	CASSTVTNYGYTF	TGCGCCAGCTCGACAGTTACTAACTATGGCTACACCTTC
TRBV28	TRBD1	NA	TRBJ2-2	CASGRGQGGTGELFF	TGTGCCAGCGGACGGGGACAGGGAGGCACCGGGGAGCTGTTTTTT
TRBV5-4	TRBD1	NA	TRBJ2-2	CASSLSTGGWTGELFF	TGTGCCAGCAGCTTGTCCACAGGGGGCTGGACCGGGGAGCTGTTTTTT
TRBV30	NA	NA	TRBJ1-2	CAWSVIGGYGYTF	TGTGCCTGGAGTGTAATAGGGGGCTATGGCTACACCTTC
TRBV6-5	TRBD2	once	TRBJ2-1	CASGLDSGGAGEQFF	TGTGCCAGCGGCCTGGATAGCGGGGGGGCCGGTGAGCAGTTCTTC
TRBV2	TRBD1	few	TRBJ1-2	CASSVGQTNYGYTF	TGTGCCAGCAGTGTGGGACAGACTAACTATGGCTACACCTTC
TRBV7-8	NA	NA	TRBJ2-3	CASSLGLVPDTQYF	TGTGCCAGCAGCTTAGGACTTGTCCCAGATACGCAGTATTTT
TRBV2	TRBD2	once	TRBJ2-5	CASSELGLVGETQYF	TGTGCCAGCAGTGAACTGGGACTAGTAGGGGAGACCCAGTACTTC
TRBV2	NA	NA	TRBJ1-5	CASSEEGGQPQHF	TGTGCCAGCAGTGAAGAGGGGGGTCAGCCCCAGCATTTT
TRBV7-2	TRBD1	NA	TRBJ1-6	CASSLRGRGDRNSPLHF	TGTGCCAGCAGCTTAAGAGGTCGCGGGGACAGGAATTCACCCCTCCACTTT
TRBV4-2	NA	NA	TRBJ2-7	CASSQEEKQYF	TGTGCCAGCAGCCAAGAAGAAAAGCAGTACTTC
TRBV30	TRBD1	NA	TRBJ2-1	CAWSVTRGWNNEQFF	TGTGCCTGGAGTGTAACCAGGGGGTGGAATAATGAGCAGTTCTTC
TRBV15	TRBD1	NA	TRBJ2-7	CATSTGQGPNEQYF	TGTGCCACCAGCACCGGACAGGGTCCTAACGAGCAGTACTTC
TRBV7-9	NA	NA	TRBJ2-3	CASSLEGPTDTQYF	TGTGCCAGCAGCTTAGAGGGGCCCACAGATACGCAGTATTTT